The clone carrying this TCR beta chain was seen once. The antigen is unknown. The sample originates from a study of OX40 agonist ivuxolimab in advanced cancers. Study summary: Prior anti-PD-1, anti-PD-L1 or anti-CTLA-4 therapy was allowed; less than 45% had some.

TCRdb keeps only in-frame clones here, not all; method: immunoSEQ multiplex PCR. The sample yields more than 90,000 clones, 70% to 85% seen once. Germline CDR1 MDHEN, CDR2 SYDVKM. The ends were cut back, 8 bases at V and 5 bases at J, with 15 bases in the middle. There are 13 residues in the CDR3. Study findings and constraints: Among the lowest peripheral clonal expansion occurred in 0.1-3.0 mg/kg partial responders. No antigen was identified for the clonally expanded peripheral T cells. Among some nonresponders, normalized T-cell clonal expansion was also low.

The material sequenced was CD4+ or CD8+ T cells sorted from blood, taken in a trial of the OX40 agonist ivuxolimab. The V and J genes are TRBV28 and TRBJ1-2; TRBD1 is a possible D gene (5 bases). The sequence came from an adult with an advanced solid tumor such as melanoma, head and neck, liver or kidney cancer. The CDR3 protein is CASVLRRGYGYTF. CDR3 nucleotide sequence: TGTGCCAGCGTTCTCCGCCGGGGGTATGGCTACACCTTC.